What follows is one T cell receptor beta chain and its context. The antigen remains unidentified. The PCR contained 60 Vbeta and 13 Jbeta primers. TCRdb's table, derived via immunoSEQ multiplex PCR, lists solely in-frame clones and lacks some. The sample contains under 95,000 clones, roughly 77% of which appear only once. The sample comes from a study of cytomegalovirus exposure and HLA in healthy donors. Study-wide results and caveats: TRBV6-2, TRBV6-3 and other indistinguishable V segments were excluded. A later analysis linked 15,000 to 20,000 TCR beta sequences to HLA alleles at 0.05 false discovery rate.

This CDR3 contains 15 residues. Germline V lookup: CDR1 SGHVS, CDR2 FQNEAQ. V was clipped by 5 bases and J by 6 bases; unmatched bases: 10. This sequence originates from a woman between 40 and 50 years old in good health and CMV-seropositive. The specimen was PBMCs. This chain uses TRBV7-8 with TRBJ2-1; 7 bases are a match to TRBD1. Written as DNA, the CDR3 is TGTGCCAGCAGCCCCACAGGGGCTACCGGCAATGAGCAGTTCTTC. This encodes CASSPTGATGNEQFF.